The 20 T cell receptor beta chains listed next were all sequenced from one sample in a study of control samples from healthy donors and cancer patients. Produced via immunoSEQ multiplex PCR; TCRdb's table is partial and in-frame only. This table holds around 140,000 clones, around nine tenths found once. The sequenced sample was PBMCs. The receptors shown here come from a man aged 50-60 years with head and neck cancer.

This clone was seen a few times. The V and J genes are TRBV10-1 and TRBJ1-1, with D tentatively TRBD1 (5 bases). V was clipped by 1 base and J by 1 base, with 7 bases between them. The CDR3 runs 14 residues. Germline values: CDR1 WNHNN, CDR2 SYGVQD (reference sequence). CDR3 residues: CASSEFGANTEAFF. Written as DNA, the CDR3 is TGCGCCAGCAGTGAGTTCGGGGCGAACACTGAAGCTTTCTTT.

The CDR3 sequence is CASSDAGTGDEDTQYF. The CDR3 nucleotides read TGTGCCAGCAGTGACGCCGGGACAGGGGATGAGGATACGCAGTATTTT. The chain recombines TRBV6-4 with TRBJ2-3; 10 bases are a match to TRBD1. Germline CDR1 and CDR2: MRHNA and SNTAGT. Germline trimming cut 2 bases from V and 6 bases from J; bases unmatched to any gene: 8. The CDR3 has 16 amino acids.

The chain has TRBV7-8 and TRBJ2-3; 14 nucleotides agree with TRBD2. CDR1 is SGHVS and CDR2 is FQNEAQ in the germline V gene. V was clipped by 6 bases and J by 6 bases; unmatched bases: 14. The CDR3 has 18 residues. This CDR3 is CASSPLGLAGGSRDTQYF. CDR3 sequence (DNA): TGTGCCAGCAGTCCCCTCGGACTAGCGGGGGGTAGCAGGGATACGCAGTATTTT.

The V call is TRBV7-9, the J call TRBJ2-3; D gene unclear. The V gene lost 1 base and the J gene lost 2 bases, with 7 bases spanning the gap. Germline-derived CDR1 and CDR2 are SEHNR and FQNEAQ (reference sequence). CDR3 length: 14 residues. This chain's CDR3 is CASSLESVTDTQYF. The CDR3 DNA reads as TGTGCCAGCAGCTTAGAGAGCGTCACAGATACGCAGTATTTT.

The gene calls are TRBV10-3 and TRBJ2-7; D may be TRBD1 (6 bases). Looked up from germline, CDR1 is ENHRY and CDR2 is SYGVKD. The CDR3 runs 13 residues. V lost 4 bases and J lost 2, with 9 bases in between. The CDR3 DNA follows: TGTGCCATCAGTGTTACAGGGACCTACGAGCAGTACTTC. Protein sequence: CAISVTGTYEQYF.

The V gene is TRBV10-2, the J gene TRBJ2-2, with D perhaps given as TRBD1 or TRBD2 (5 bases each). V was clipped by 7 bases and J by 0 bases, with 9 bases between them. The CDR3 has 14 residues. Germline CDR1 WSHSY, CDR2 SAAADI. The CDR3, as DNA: TGCGCCAGCAATTGGGGGACGAACACCGGGGAGCTGTTTTTT. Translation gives CASNWGTNTGELFF.

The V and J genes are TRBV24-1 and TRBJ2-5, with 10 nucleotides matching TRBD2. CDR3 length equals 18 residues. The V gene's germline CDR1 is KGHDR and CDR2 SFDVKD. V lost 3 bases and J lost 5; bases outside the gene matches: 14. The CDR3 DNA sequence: TGTGCCACCAGTGATGCCCCACTGACTAGCGGGTTTTTGGAGACCCAGTACTTC. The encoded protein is CATSDAPLTSGFLETQYF.

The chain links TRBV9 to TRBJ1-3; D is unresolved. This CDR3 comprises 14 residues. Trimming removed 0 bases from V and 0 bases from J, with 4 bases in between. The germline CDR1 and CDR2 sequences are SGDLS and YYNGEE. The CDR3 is CASSVASSGNTIYF. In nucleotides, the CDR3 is TGTGCCAGCAGCGTAGCAAGCTCTGGAAACACCATATATTTT.

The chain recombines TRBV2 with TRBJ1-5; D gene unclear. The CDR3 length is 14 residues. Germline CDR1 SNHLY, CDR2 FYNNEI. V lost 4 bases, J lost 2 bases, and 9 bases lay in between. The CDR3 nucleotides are TGTGCCAGCAGTGTTTTGAAGGGCAATCAGCCCCAGCATTTT. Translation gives CASSVLKGNQPQHF.

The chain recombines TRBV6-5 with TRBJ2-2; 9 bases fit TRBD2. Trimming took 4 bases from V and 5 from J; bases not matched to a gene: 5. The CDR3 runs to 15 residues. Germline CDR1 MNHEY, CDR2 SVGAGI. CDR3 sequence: CASSSAGGGTGELFF. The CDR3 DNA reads TGTGCCAGCAGTTCAGCGGGAGGCGGGACCGGGGAGCTGTTTTTT.

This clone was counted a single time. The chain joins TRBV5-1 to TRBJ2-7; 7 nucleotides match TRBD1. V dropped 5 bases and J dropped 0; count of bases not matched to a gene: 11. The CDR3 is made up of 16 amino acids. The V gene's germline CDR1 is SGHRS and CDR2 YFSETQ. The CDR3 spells CASSPFSTGSSYEQYF. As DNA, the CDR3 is TGCGCCAGCAGTCCATTTTCGACAGGGAGCTCCTACGAGCAGTACTTC.

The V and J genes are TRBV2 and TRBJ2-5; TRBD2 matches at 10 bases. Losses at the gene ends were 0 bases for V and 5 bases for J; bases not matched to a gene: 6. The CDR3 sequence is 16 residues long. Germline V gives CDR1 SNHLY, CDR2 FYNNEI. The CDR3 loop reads CASSEAPSGSTETQYF. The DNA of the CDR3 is TGTGCCAGCAGTGAAGCGCCTAGCGGGAGCACTGAGACCCAGTACTTC.

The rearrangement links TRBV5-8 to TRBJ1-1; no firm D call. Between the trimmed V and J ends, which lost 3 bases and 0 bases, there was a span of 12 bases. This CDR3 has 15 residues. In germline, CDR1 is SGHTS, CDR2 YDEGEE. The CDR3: CASSSGGRMNTEAFF. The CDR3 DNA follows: TGTGCCAGCAGCTCCGGCGGACGGATGAACACTGAAGCTTTCTTT. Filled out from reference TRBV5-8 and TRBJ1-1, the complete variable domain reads EAGVTQSPTHLIKTRGQQATLRCSPISGHTSVYWYQQALGLGLQFLLWYDEGEERNRGNFPPRFSGRQFPNYSSELNVNALELEDSALYLCASSSGGRMNTEAFFGQGTRLTVV.

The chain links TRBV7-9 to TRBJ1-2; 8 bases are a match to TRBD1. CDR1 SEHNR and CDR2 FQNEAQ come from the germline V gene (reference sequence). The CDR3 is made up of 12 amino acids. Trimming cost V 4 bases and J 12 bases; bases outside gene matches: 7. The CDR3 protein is CASSSPGQDNTF. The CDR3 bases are TGTGCCAGCAGCTCGCCGGGACAGGATAACACCTTC. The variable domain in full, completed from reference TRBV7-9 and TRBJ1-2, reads DTGVSQNPRHKITKRGQNVTFRCDPISEHNRLYWYRQTLGQGPEFLTYFQNEAQLEKSRLLSDRFSAERPKGSFSTLEIQRTEQGDSAMYLCASSSPGQDNTFGSGTRLTVV.

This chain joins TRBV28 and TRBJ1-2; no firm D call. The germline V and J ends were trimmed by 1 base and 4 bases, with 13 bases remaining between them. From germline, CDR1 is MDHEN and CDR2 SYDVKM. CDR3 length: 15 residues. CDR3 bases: TGTGCCAGCAGTTTATCCCCCCCGGACCTCTATGGCTACACCTTC. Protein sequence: CASSLSPPDLYGYTF.

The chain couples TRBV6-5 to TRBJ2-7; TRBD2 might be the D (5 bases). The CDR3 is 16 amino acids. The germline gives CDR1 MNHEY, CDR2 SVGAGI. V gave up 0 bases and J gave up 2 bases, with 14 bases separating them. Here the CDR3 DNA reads TGTGCCAGCAGTTACTCGACTGGACCACTAGCCTACGAGCAGTACTTC. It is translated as CASSYSTGPLAYEQYF.

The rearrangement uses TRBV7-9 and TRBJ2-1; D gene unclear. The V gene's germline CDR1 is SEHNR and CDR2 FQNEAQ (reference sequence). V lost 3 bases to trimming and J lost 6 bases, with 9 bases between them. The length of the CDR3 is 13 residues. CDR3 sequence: CASSFSHFNEQFF. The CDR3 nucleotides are TGTGCCAGCAGCTTTAGCCACTTCAATGAGCAGTTCTTC.

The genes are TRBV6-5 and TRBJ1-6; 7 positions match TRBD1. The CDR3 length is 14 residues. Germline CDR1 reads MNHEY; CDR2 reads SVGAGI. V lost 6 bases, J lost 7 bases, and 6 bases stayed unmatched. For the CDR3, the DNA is TGTGCCAGCAGGGCCGGGACAGCAAATTCACCCCTCCACTTT. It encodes CASRAGTANSPLHF.

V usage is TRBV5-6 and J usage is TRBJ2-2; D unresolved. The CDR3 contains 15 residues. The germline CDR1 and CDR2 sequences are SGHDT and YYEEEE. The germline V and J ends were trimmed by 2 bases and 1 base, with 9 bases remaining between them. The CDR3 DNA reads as TGTGCCAGCAGCTTAGCCCGACTGAACACCGGGGAGCTGTTTTTT. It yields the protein CASSLARLNTGELFF.

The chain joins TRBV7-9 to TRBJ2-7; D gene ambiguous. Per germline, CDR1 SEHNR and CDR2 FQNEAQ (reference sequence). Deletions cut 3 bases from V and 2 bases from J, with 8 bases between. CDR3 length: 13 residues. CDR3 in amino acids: CASSLPATYEQYF. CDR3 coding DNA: TGTGCCAGCAGCTTGCCAGCGACCTACGAGCAGTACTTC.